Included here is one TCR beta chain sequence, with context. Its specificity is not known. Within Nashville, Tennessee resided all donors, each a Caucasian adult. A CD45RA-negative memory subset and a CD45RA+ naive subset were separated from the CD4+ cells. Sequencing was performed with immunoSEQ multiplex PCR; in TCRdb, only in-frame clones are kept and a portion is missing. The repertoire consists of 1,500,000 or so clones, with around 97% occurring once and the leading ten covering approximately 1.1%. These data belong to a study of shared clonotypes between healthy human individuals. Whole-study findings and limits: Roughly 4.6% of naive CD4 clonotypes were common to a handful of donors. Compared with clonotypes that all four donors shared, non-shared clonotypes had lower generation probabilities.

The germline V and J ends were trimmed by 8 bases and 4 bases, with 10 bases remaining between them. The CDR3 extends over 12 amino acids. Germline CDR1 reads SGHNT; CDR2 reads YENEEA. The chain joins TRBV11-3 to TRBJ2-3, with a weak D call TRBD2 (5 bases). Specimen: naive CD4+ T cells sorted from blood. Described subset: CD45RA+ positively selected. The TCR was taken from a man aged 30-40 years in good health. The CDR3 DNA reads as TGTGCCAGCGCCCTAGCAGCAGATACGCAGTATTTT. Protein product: CASALAADTQYF.